This T cell receptor (beta chain) was recorded in a study of shared clonotypes between healthy human individuals. Whole-study findings and limits: In several donors, roughly 5.2% of naive CD4 clonotypes appeared in common.

Concerning this clone itself: Its antigen is not identified.

The germline V and J ends were trimmed by 6 bases and 0 bases, with 7 bases remaining between them. This CDR3 has 13 residues. The germline V gene has CDR1 SGDLS and CDR2 YYNGEE. Profiling relied on immunoSEQ multiplex PCR, and the TCRdb table lists in-frame clones only, not all of them. The sample records about 2.2 million clones, roughly 95% being singletons. Naive CD8 cells comprised CD45RO-negative, CCR7-positively selected cells, excluding terminally differentiated effector memory CD45RA+ cells. This rearrangement joins TRBV9 to TRBJ1-3; D gene ambiguous. The specimen was naive CD8+ T cells from PBMCs. This TCR came from a young man in good health. Some clones in this sample may be carry-over from other donors' samples. The CDR3 bases are TGTGCCAGCAAAGAGCTCTCTGGAAACACCATATATTTT. Amino acids: CASKELSGNTIYF.